The clone carrying this T cell receptor (beta chain) was seen more than once but under ten times. What it binds is not known. Time point here: patch test 2, 6 weeks after DPC sensitization. As for treatment: therapeutic diphenylcyclopropenone sensitization with weekly scalp DPC. One entry per CDR3 protein results from TCRdb running MiXCR on the RACE reads. The sample consists of roughly 94,000 distinct CDR3 sequences, approximately 9.3% of them appearing once. Trimming left V 9 bases short and J 4 bases short, with 24 bases between. The CDR3 runs to 16 residues. The germline V gene encodes CDR1 SEHNR and CDR2 FQNEAQ (reference sequence). The data originate from a study of human T cells and chemical hapten exposure. Whole-study context: A mostly female patient group had alopecia areata, totalis or universalis. Per-sample TCR yields varied mainly from small pooled library volume differences.

General study results and limits: All donors were alopecia patients, so their immunity may differ from that of healthy people.

The V and J genes are TRBV7-9 and TRBJ1-2, with D possibly being TRBD1 (5 bases). This sequence was found in a woman aged 40 to 55 with alopecia areata. Some clones in this sample may be carry-over from other donors' samples. Sequenced here: whole blood, sampled in connection with sensitization to the hapten diphenylcyclopropenone (DPC). CDR3 coding DNA: TGTGCCAGTGAGGCCGACAGCATAGGCTTTCTCTATGGCTACACCTTC. It encodes CASEADSIGFLYGYTF.